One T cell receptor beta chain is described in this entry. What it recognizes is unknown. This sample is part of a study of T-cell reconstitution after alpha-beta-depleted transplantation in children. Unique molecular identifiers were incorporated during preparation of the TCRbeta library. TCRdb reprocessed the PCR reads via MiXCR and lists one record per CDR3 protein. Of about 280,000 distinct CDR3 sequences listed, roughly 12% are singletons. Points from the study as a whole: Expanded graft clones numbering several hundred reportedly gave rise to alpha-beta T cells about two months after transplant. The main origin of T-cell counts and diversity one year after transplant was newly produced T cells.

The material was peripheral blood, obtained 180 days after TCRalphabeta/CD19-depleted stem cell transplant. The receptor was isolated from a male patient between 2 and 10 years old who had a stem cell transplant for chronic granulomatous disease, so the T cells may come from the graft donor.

CDR3 residues: CASSYTGLARGRGSYEQYF. The CDR3 nucleotides read TGTGCCAGCAGTTACACCGGACTAGCGAGGGGGCGCGGGTCCTACGAGCAGTACTTC. The gene calls are TRBV6-5 and TRBJ2-7; the match to TRBD2 covers 9 bases. CDR1 is MNHEY and CDR2 is SVGAGI in the germline V gene. The CDR3 extends over 19 amino acids. V gave up 2 bases and J gave up 1 base; unmatched junction bases: 15.